These 3 T cell receptor beta chains came from one sample sequenced in a study of graft-versus-host responses after intestinal transplantation. Profiled with immunoSEQ multiplex PCR; TCRdb holds only in-frame clones, not every one. The sample includes 100,000 to 120,000 clones, 80% to 95% of them seen just once. No cognate antigen is known for these TCRs. Material: unstimulated CD8+ T cells sorted from spleen or lymph node cells, obtained before intestinal transplant. These receptors originate from a human donor who received an intestinal transplant.

This clone turned up a few times. J is TRBJ2-5 and V is TRBV7-6; D ambiguous. The length of the CDR3 is 12 residues. Germline V CDR1 and CDR2: SGHVS, FNYEAQ. The V end was cut by 0 bases, the J end by 1 base, with 0 bases between. The CDR3 loop reads CASSLAQETQYF. For the CDR3, the DNA is TGTGCCAGCAGCTTAGCCCAAGAGACCCAGTACTTC.

The chain links TRBV19 to TRBJ1-5; D remains unclear. CDR1 is LNHDA and CDR2 is SQIVND in the germline V gene (reference sequence). The CDR3 runs to 12 residues. The V end was cut by 2 bases, the J end by 3 bases, with 2 bases between. CDR3 coding DNA: TGTGCCAGTAGTATATACAATCAGCCCCAGCATTTT. This sequence encodes CASSIYNQPQHF.

The V and J genes are TRBV27 and TRBJ1-5; 9 bases agree with TRBD1. The germline CDR1 and CDR2 sequences are MNHEY and SMNVEV (reference sequence). The length of the CDR3 is 14 residues. With 7 bases clipped from V and 5 bases from J, the junction kept 6 bases outside the gene matches. DNA for the CDR3: TGTGCCAGCACCTCGGGACAGGGCGATCAGCCCCAGCATTTT. This sequence encodes CASTSGQGDQPQHF.